Below, 30 T cell receptor beta chains from the same sample are listed, as sequenced in a study of blood T cell repertoires in COVID-19. Profiling relied on immunoSEQ multiplex PCR, and the TCRdb table lists in-frame clones only, not all of them. This sample has about 320,000 clones; 75% to 85% occur once, and the top ten carry 7.2%. The sequenced sample was peripheral blood. All receptors come from a human donor in a cohort sampled during active COVID-19.

This chain uses TRBV24-1 with TRBJ2-1; D might be TRBD1 (6 bases). Germline lookup yields CDR1 KGHDR and CDR2 SFDVKD. The CDR3 extends over 16 amino acids. V shed 0 bases and J shed 0 bases, with 8 bases lying between them. DNA for the CDR3: TGTGCCACCAGTGATTTGCAAGGGGGCTCCTACAATGAGCAGTTCTTC. Translation: CATSDLQGGSYNEQFF.

The gene calls are TRBV10-3 and TRBJ1-1; D is unclear. The CDR3 is 13 residues long. V lost 11 bases to trimming and J lost 0 bases, with 13 bases between them. Germline V gene sequence: CDR1 ENHRY, CDR2 SYGVKD. The chain's CDR3 is CAAGDNLNTEAFF. The CDR3 region has the DNA TGTGCCGCGGGCGACAACCTGAACACTGAAGCTTTCTTT.

The chain couples TRBV5-4 to TRBJ2-6; 8 nucleotides match TRBD1. With 7 bases clipped from V and 1 base from J, the junction kept 13 bases outside the gene matches. The germline gives CDR1 SGHNT, CDR2 YYREEE (reference sequence). The CDR3 has 18 amino acids. In DNA, the CDR3 is TGTGCCAGCTCGACCCCGGGACAGGCGATGTCTGGGGCCAACGTCCTGACTTTC. The encoded protein is CASSTPGQAMSGANVLTF. The whole variable domain, filled in from reference TRBV5-4 and TRBJ2-6, reads ETGVTQSPTHLIKTRGQQVTLRCSSQSGHNTVSWYQQALGQGPQFIFQYYREEENGRGNFPPRFSGLQFPNYSSELNVNALELDDSALYLCASSTPGQAMSGANVLTFGAGSRLTVL.

This rearrangement joins TRBV7-8 to TRBJ1-2; D ambiguous. The CDR3 is 17 residues long. Trimming took off 4 bases at V and 0 bases at J, with 18 bases between the two ends. Looked up from germline, CDR1 is SGHVS and CDR2 is FQNEAQ. The CDR3 region has the DNA TGTGCCAGCAGCTCTCGTGAGGCTGCCCCTTCTAACTATGGCTACACCTTC. Translating it yields CASSSREAAPSNYGYTF.

This clone was found a few times. V usage is TRBV5-1 and J usage is TRBJ1-4; D is perhaps TRBD1 (6 bases). Germline-derived CDR1 and CDR2 are SGHRS and YFSETQ. The CDR3 runs to 15 residues. V lost 4 bases and J lost 4, with 14 bases in between. The DNA of the CDR3 is TGCGCCAGCAGCAAAGACCCGGGACATAATGAAAAACTGTTTTTT. It yields the protein CASSKDPGHNEKLFF.

The chain is built from TRBV6-6 and TRBJ2-3; perhaps TRBD2 as D (5 bases). Deletions cut 8 bases from V and 0 bases from J, with 18 bases between. There are 16 residues in the CDR3. Per germline, CDR1 MNHNY and CDR2 SVGAGI (reference sequence). CDR3 protein: CASHIGVVLSTDTQYF. The CDR3 region has the DNA TGTGCCAGCCATATCGGGGTGGTTTTAAGCACAGATACGCAGTATTTT.

The V gene is TRBV2, the J gene TRBJ1-5, with TRBD1 matching 8 bases. V shed 6 bases and J 7 bases; nucleotides not matched to a gene: 2. The CDR3 is 12 residues long. Germline V gene data show CDR1 as SNHLY and CDR2 as FYNNEI. This CDR3 is CASSDRGQPQHF. The CDR3 nucleotides are TGTGCCAGCAGCGACAGGGGACAGCCCCAGCATTTT.

This clone has just one count. The chain links TRBV30 to TRBJ1-4; 10 positions match TRBD1. The CDR3 runs 12 residues. The junction had 2 bases not matched to a gene; V was cut back by 5 bases and J by 8 bases. Germline V CDR1 and CDR2: GTSNPN, SVGIG (reference sequence). CDR3 bases: TGTGCCTGGGGACAGGGGGGAGAAAAACTGTTTTTT. This sequence encodes CAWGQGGEKLFF. The variable domain in full, with the rest retrieved from reference TRBV30 and TRBJ1-4, is SQTIHQWPATLVQPVGSPLSLECTVEGTSNPNLYWYRQAAGRGLQLLFYSVGIGQISSEVPQNLSASRPQDRQFILSSKKLLLSDSGFYLCAWGQGGEKLFFGSGTQLSVL.

This chain uses TRBV11-3 with TRBJ1-1; D call uncertain. This CDR3 has 13 amino acids. Germline V gene data show CDR1 as SGHNT and CDR2 as YENEEA. Trimming took off 1 base at V and 10 bases at J, with 13 bases between the two ends. The CDR3 DNA follows: TGTGCCAGCAGCTTAGCTAGCGGCAGTCGAGCTTTCTTT. Translated: CASSLASGSRAFF. Combining the CDR3 with reference TRBV11-3 and TRBJ1-1 gives the whole variable domain EAGVVQSPRYKIIEKKQPVAFWCNPISGHNTLYWYLQNLGQGPELLIRYENEEAVDDSQLPKDRFSAERLKGVDSTLKIQPAELGDSAVYLCASSLASGSRAFFGQGTRLTVV.

The CDR3 reads CASRLGTTNTGELFF. In DNA form, the CDR3 reads TGTGCCAGCAGACTCGGGACTACGAACACCGGGGAGCTGTTTTTT. The chain has TRBV11-2 and TRBJ2-2, with 7 bases aligning to TRBD2. The CDR3 is 15 residues long. V was clipped by 6 bases and J by 0 bases; unmatched bases: 4. Germline CDR1 is SGHAT and CDR2 is FQNNGV.

This sequence joins TRBV5-4 and TRBJ2-7, with 7 bases matching TRBD1. Germline V gene data show CDR1 as SGHNT and CDR2 as YYREEE (reference sequence). The CDR3 covers 13 residues. V shed 4 bases and J 2 bases; nucleotides not matched to a gene: 3. The CDR3 DNA reads TGTGCCAGCAGCGACAGGGACGCCTACGAGCAGTACTTC. This encodes CASSDRDAYEQYF.

The rearrangement links TRBV6-5 to TRBJ1-5, with TRBD1 identical over 7 bases. The CDR3 contains 15 residues. The germline V gene has CDR1 MNHEY and CDR2 SVGAGI. After removal of 6 bases from V and 2 bases from J, the junction contained 7 bases not matched to a gene. The CDR3 DNA reads as TGTGCCAGCAGCTTAGACAGGGTTCGCAATCAGCCCCAGCATTTT. Translated, it gives CASSLDRVRNQPQHF.

The chain uses TRBV10-3 and TRBJ1-1; 7 bases fit TRBD1. This CDR3 region has 16 residues. V lost 0 bases, J lost 5 bases, and 9 bases stayed unmatched. From germline, CDR1 is ENHRY and CDR2 SYGVKD. The CDR3 DNA sequence: TGTGCCATCAGTGAGTCGAAGGGACAGAGGAGGACTGAAGCTTTCTTT. This gives the protein CAISESKGQRRTEAFF.

This clone has a handful of counts. V and J are TRBV14 and TRBJ2-2, with 8 nucleotides matching TRBD1. J lost 4 bases, V lost 4 bases, and 8 bases had no gene match. In germline, CDR1 is SGHDN, CDR2 FVKESK. The CDR3 consists of 16 residues. The CDR3 coding sequence is TGTGCCAGCAGCCCCGGACAGGGCAGGTCCACCGGGGAGCTGTTTTTT. This codes for CASSPGQGRSTGELFF.

This chain connects TRBV29-1 to TRBJ2-3, with TRBD2 as a possible D gene (5 bases). Trimming cost V 1 base and J 2 bases, with 10 bases left between them. CDR3 size: 14 residues. Germline V CDR1 and CDR2: SQVTM, ANQGSEA. As DNA, the CDR3 is TGCAGCGTTGAAGGTGGGGAGACCACAGATACGCAGTATTTT. It is translated as CSVEGGETTDTQYF.

The chain has TRBV2 and TRBJ1-6; weak D call: TRBD1 (6 bases). CDR1 and CDR2 from the germline V gene are SNHLY and FYNNEI. The CDR3 sequence is 14 residues long. Trimming removed 6 bases at V and 6 bases at J, with 12 bases between. For the CDR3, the DNA is TGTGCCAGCAGGGTGACAGGCCTTAATTCACCCCTCCACTTT. It translates to CASRVTGLNSPLHF.

The V call is TRBV6-1, the J call TRBJ2-7; 8 positions agree with TRBD2. This CDR3 is built from 17 residues. Looked up from germline, CDR1 is MNHNS and CDR2 is SASEGT. After removal of 1 base from V and 4 bases from J, the junction contained 12 bases not matched to a gene. CDR3 sequence: CASSEGRSGTRLYEQYF. The CDR3 DNA sequence: TGTGCCAGCAGTGAAGGGCGATCCGGGACTAGACTTTACGAGCAGTACTTC.

This chain joins TRBV27 and TRBJ1-5, with D unclear. The germline V gene encodes CDR1 MNHEY and CDR2 SMNVEV (reference sequence). V was trimmed by 2 bases and J by 0 bases, leaving 8 bases between them. CDR3 length: 15 amino acids. CDR3 sequence reads: CASSLAGNSNQPQHF. The CDR3 coding sequence is TGTGCCAGCAGTTTAGCGGGGAATAGCAATCAGCCCCAGCATTTT.

The V and J genes are TRBV14 and TRBJ1-2, with TRBD1 as a possible D gene (5 bases). The CDR3 is made up of 13 amino acids. Trimming took 5 bases from V and 8 from J, leaving 15 bases between them. Germline values: CDR1 SGHDN, CDR2 FVKESK. This chain's CDR3 is CASSLNGRDGYTF. DNA of the CDR3: TGTGCCAGCAGCTTAAACGGGCGGGACGGCTACACCTTC.

The rearrangement uses TRBV5-6 and TRBJ1-5; TRBD1 might be the D (5 bases). The CDR3 has 12 residues. V shed 6 bases and J shed 3 bases, with 7 bases lying between them. Germline V gives CDR1 SGHDT, CDR2 YYEEEE. The chain's CDR3 is CASNRYNQPQHF. CDR3 sequence (DNA): TGTGCCAGCAACAGGTACAATCAGCCCCAGCATTTT.

This clone appeared a few times. As DNA, the CDR3 is TGTGCCAGTAGTATTTTTGGACAGGGGGCTCTAGAGACCCAGTACTTC. Protein sequence: CASSIFGQGALETQYF. The chain carries TRBV19 and TRBJ2-5, with 11 positions matching TRBD1. Per germline, CDR1 LNHDA and CDR2 SQIVND (reference sequence). V was pared by 3 bases and J by 4 bases, with 7 bases of the junction left unmatched. CDR3 length: 16 residues. Variable domain in full (rest from reference TRBV19 and TRBJ2-5): DGGITQSPKYLFRKEGQNVTLSCEQNLNHDAMYWYRQDPGQGLRLIYYSQIVNDFQKGDIAEGYSVSREKKESFPLTVTSAQKNPTAFYLCASSIFGQGALETQYFGPGTRLLVL.

The rearrangement joins TRBV12-3 or TRBV12-4 to TRBJ1-2; D remains ambiguous. Deletions cut 3 bases from V and 2 bases from J, with 7 bases between. The CDR3 runs to 13 residues. Here the CDR3 DNA reads TGTGCCAGCAGTTTTTCGGAGAACTATGGCTACACCTTC. The encoded protein is CASSFSENYGYTF.

The chain uses TRBV7-2 and TRBJ2-1; TRBD2 aligns across 8 bases. With V trimmed by 3 bases and J by 3 bases, 4 bases remained unmatched. Per germline, CDR1 SGHTA and CDR2 FQGNSA. This CDR3 has 15 amino acids. CDR3 DNA sequence: TGTGCCAGCAGCTTCGCGGGGGGCATCTACAATGAGCAGTTCTTC. Protein product: CASSFAGGIYNEQFF.

The V gene is TRBV7-9, the J gene TRBJ1-1; no clear D gene. Germline V gene sequence: CDR1 SEHNR, CDR2 FQNEAQ (reference sequence). Trimming shortened V by 0 bases and J by 7 bases, and 21 bases separated the two germline ends. The CDR3 loop spans 17 amino acids. DNA for the CDR3: TGTGCCAGCAGCTTAGCGTTTGAGTTTGCGGGGATGGGTGAAGCTTTCTTT. Amino acid sequence: CASSLAFEFAGMGEAFF.

This chain connects TRBV3-1 (or the pseudogene TRBV3-2) to TRBJ2-1; 8 nucleotides align to TRBD2. CDR3 length: 13 amino acids. The trim removed 5 bases at V and 9 bases at J, leaving 6 bases unmatched. Germline V gene lookup returns CDR1 LGHDT and CDR2 YNNKEL (reference sequence). The CDR3 reads CASSSGTRGEQFF. In DNA form, the CDR3 reads TGTGCCAGCAGCTCCGGGACTAGAGGTGAGCAGTTCTTC.

The sample holds one count of this clone. The V and J genes are TRBV6-1 and TRBJ2-7, with D possibly being TRBD2 (7 bases). The CDR3 has 16 amino acids. Germline CDR1 reads MNHNS; CDR2 reads SASEGT. V was clipped by 3 bases and J by 2 bases, with 17 bases between them. Here the CDR3 reads CASSEEGGGRTYEQYF. The CDR3 DNA is TGTGCCAGCAGTGAGGAGGGAGGGGGGAGGACCTACGAGCAGTACTTC.

The chain employs TRBV27 and TRBJ1-2; no firm D call. From germline, CDR1 is MNHEY and CDR2 SMNVEV (reference sequence). This CDR3 is built from 13 residues. Trimming shortened V by 8 bases and J by 4 bases, and 14 bases separated the two germline ends. CDR3: CASRRSGSYGYTF. Here the CDR3 DNA reads TGTGCCAGCCGTCGATCGGGATCCTATGGCTACACCTTC.

V gene TRBV7-7 combines with J gene TRBJ2-3; 7 bases are a match to TRBD1. This CDR3 comprises 14 residues. Trimming took 5 bases from V and 2 from J; bases not matched to a gene: 4. Germline V gives CDR1 SSHAT, CDR2 FNYEAQ (reference sequence). CDR3 DNA: TGTGCCAGCAGCCCGGGACAGCCCACAGATACGCAGTATTTT. It translates to CASSPGQPTDTQYF.

V usage is TRBV2 and J usage is TRBJ2-2; D possibly corresponds to TRBD1 (6 bases). V lost 5 bases and J lost 1, with 8 bases in between. This CDR3 region has 14 residues. Germline assignment: CDR1 SNHLY and CDR2 FYNNEI. The CDR3 DNA is TGTGCCAGCAGTTTGGACAGGAACACCGGGGAGCTGTTTTTT. Amino acids: CASSLDRNTGELFF.

The genes are TRBV10-3 and TRBJ1-1; the D gene is possibly TRBD1 (5 bases). Germline CDR1 is ENHRY and CDR2 is SYGVKD. V dropped 8 bases and J dropped 6 bases, with 19 bases sitting between them. The CDR3 totals 14 residues. The CDR3 DNA reads as TGTGCCATCTCTTTGACGGAGGGGAAGGCTGAAGCTTTCTTT. As protein: CAISLTEGKAEAFF.